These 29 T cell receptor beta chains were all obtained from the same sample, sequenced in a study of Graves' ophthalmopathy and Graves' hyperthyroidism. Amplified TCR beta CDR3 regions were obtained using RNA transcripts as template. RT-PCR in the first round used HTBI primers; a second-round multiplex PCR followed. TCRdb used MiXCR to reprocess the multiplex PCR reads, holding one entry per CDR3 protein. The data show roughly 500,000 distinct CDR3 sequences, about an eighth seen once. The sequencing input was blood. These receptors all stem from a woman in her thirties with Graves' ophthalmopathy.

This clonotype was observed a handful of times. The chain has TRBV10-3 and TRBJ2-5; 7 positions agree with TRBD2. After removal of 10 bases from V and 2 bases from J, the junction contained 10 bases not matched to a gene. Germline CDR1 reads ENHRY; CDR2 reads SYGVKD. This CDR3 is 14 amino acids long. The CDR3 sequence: CATTGREGQETQYF. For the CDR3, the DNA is TGTGCCACCACCGGCAGGGAGGGGCAAGAGACCCAGTACTTC.

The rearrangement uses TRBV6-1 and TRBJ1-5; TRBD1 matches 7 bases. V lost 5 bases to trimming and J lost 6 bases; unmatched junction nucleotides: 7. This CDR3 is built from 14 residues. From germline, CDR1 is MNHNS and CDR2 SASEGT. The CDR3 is CASSPGQASQPQHF. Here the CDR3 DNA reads TGTGCCAGCAGTCCCGGACAGGCTAGTCAGCCCCAGCATTTT.

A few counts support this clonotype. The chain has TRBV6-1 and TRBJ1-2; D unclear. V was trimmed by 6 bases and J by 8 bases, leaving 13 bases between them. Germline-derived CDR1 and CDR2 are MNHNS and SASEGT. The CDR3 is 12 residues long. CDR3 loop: CASSAGMGGYTF. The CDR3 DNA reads TGTGCCAGCAGCGCGGGAATGGGGGGCTACACCTTC.

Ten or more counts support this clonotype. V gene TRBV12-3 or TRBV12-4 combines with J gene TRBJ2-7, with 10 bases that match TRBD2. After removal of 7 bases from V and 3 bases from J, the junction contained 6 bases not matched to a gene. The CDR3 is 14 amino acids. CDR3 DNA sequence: TGTGCCAGCAACGTAGCGGGAGGCGGCTACGAGCAGTACTTC. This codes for CASNVAGGGYEQYF.

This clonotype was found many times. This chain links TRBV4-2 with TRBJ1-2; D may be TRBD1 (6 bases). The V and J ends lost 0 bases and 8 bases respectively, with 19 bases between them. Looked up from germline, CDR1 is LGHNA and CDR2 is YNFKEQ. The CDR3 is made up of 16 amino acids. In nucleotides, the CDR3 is TGTGCCAGCAGCCAAGATCCCCCTCAGGGGATTGGGGGCTACACCTTC. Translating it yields CASSQDPPQGIGGYTF.

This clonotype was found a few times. CDR3 sequence: CASSRDRGASVTGELFF. In nucleotides, the CDR3 is TGCGCCAGCAGCCGGGATCGGGGAGCAAGCGTGACCGGGGAGCTGTTTTTT. The chain has TRBV4-1 and TRBJ2-2; tentatively, D is TRBD2 (5 bases). V was cut by 4 bases and J by 5 bases, with 20 bases left in between. CDR3 size: 17 residues. Per germline, CDR1 MGHRA and CDR2 YSYEKL.

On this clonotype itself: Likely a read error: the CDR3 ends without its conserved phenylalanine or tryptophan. The CDR3 region has the DNA TGTGCCAGCAAGACAGGGCCAAACACTGAAGCTTTCTTG. As protein: CASKTGPNTEAFL. V gene TRBV12-3 or TRBV12-4 combines with J gene TRBJ1-1, with 7 bases matching TRBD1. This CDR3 is 13 amino acids long. V dropped 7 bases and J dropped 2; count of bases not matched to a gene: 4.

The CDR3 sequence is CATGGSGANTGELFF. CDR3 DNA sequence: TGTGCAACAGGGGGGTCAGGCGCGAACACCGGGGAGCTGTTTTTT. The chain recombines TRBV2 with TRBJ2-2, with 8 bases lining up with TRBD1. CDR3 size: 15 residues. Germline assignment: CDR1 SNHLY and CDR2 FYNNEI.

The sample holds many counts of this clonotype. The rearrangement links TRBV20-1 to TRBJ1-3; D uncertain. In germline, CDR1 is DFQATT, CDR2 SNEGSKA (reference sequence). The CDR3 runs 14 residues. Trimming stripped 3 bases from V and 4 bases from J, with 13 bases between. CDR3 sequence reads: CSASGGGLGNTIYF. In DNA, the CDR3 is TGCAGTGCTAGTGGAGGTGGGCTAGGAAACACCATATATTTT.

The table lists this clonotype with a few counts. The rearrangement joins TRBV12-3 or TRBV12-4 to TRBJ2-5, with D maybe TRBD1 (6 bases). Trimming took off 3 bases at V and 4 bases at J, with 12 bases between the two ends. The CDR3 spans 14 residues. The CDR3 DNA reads TGTGCCAGCAGTTTTAGGGGGATACCAGAGACCCAGTACTTC. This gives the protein CASSFRGIPETQYF.

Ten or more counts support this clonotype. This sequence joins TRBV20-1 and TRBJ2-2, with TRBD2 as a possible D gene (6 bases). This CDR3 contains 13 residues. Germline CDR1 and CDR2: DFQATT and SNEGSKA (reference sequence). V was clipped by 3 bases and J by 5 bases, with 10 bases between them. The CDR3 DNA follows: TGCAGTGCTAGGACTAGACGGACCGGGGAGCTGTTTTTT. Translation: CSARTRRTGELFF.

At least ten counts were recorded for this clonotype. The CDR3 here is CASSEEPGTGYNQPQHF. CDR3 sequence (DNA): TGTGCCAGCAGTGAAGAGCCCGGGACAGGATACAATCAGCCCCAGCATTTT. The J gene is TRBJ1-5, the V gene TRBV6-1, with 8 bases aligning to TRBD1. Germline CDR1 MNHNS, CDR2 SASEGT. This CDR3 region has 17 residues. Trimming removed 1 base from V and 3 bases from J; junction bases left unmatched: 8.

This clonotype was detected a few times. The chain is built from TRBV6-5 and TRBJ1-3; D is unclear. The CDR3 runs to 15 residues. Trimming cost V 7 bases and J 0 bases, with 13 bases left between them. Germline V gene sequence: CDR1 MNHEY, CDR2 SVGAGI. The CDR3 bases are TGTGCCAGCATTTGGAGGAATCGCTCTGGAAACACCATATATTTT. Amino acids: CASIWRNRSGNTIYF.

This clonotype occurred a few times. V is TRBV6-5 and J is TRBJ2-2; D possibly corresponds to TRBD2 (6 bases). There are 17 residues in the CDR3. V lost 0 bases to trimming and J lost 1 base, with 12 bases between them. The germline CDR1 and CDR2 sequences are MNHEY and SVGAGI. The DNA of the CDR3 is TGTGCCAGCAGTTACTCGATCGGGAGATTGAACACCGGGGAGCTGTTTTTT. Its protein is CASSYSIGRLNTGELFF.

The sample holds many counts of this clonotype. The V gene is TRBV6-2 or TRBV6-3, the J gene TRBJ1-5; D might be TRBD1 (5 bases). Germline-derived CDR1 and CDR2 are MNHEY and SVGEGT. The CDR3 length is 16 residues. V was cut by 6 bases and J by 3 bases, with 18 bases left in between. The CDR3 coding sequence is TGTGCCAGCAGACGCGGCAGAGACGGGGCCAATCAGCCCCAGCATTTT. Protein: CASRRGRDGANQPQHF.

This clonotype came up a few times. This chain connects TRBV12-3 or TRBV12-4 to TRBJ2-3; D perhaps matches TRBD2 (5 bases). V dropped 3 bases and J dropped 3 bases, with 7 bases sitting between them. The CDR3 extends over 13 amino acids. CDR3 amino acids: CASSFSDTDTQYF. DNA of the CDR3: TGTGCCAGCAGTTTTAGCGATACAGATACGCAGTATTTT.

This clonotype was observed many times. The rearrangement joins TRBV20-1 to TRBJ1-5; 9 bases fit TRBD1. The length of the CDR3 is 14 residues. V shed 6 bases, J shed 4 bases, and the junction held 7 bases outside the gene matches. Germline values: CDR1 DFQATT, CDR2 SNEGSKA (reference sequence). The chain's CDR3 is CSAPTGGENQPQHF. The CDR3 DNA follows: TGCAGTGCCCCAACAGGGGGCGAGAATCAGCCCCAGCATTTT.

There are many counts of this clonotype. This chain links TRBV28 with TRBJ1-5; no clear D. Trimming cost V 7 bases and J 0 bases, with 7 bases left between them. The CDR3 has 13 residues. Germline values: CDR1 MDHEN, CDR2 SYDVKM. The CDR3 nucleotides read TGTGCCAGCACCTATTATAGCAATCAGCCCCAGCATTTT. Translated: CASTYYSNQPQHF. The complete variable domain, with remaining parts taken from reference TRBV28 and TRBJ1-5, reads DVKVTQSSRYLVKRTGEKVFLECVQDMDHENMFWYRQDPGLGLRLIYFSYDVKMKEKGDIPEGYSVSREKKERFSLILESASTNQTSMYLCASTYYSNQPQHFGDGTRLSIL.

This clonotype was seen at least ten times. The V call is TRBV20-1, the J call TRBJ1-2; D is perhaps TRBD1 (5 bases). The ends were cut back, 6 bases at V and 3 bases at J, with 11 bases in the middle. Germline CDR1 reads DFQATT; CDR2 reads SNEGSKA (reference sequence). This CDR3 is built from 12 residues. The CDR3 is CSAYRSDYGYTF. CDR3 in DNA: TGCAGTGCCTACAGGTCTGACTATGGCTACACCTTC.

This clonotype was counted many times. The CDR3 DNA reads TGTGCCATCAGTGAGTCGCAGGTCCCACCTTCCTACGAGCAGTACTTC. Its translation is CAISESQVPPSYEQYF. This sequence joins TRBV10-3 and TRBJ2-7; D not resolved. Trimming stripped 0 bases from V and 1 base from J, with 13 bases between. CDR3 length: 16 amino acids. Germline CDR1 ENHRY, CDR2 SYGVKD.

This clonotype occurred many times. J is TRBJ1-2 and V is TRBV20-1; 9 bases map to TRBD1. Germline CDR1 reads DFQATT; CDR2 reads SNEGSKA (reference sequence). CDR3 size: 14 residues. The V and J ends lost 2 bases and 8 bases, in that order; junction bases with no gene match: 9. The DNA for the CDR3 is TGCAGTGCTAGACTTCCAACAGGGGGCGGAGGCTACACCTTC. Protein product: CSARLPTGGGGYTF.

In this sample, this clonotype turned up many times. DNA of the CDR3: TGTGCCAGCTTCGGACCGCCCGAGTCCCAAGAGACCCAGTACTTC. Its protein is CASFGPPESQETQYF. The rearrangement joins TRBV2 to TRBJ2-5; D unresolved. The CDR3 runs to 15 residues. The germline V and J ends were trimmed by 8 bases and 1 base, with 17 bases remaining between them. Germline CDR1 is SNHLY and CDR2 is FYNNEI.

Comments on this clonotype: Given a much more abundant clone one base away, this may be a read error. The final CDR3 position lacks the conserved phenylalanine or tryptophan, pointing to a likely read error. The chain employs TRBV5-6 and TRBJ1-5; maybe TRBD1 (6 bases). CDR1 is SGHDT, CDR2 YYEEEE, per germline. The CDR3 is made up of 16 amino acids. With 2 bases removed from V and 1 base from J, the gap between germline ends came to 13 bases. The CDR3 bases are TGTGCCAGCAGCTTCGACGGGGGCTCGAGCAATCAGCCCCAGCATGTT. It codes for CASSFDGGSSNQPQHV.

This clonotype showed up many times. This chain's CDR3 is CASSLIGGSVLEQYF. CDR3 in DNA: TGCGCCAGCAGCTTGATTGGAGGTTCGGTCCTCGAGCAGTACTTC. This chain connects TRBV5-1 to TRBJ2-7, with D perhaps TRBD2 (5 bases). Deletions cut 1 base from V and 6 bases from J, with 17 bases between. CDR1 SGHRS and CDR2 YFSETQ come from the germline V gene. The CDR3 sequence is 15 residues long.

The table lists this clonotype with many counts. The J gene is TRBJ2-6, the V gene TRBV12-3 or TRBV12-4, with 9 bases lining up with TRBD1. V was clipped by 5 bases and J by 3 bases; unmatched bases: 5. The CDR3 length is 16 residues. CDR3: CASSDRGVGGANVLTF. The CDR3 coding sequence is TGTGCCAGCAGTGACAGGGGGGTCGGTGGGGCCAACGTCCTGACTTTC.

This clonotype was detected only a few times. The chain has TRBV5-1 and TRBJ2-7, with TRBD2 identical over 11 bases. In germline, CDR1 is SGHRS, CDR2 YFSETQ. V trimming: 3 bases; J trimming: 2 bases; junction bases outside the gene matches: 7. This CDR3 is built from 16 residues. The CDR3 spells CASSSNLAGGAYEQYF. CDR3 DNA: TGCGCCAGCAGCTCCAATCTAGCGGGAGGAGCCTACGAGCAGTACTTC.

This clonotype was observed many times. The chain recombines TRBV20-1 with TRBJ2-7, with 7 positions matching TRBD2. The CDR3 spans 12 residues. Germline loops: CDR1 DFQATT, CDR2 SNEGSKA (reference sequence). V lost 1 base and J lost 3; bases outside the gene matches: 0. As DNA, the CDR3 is TGCAGTGCTAGAGGGGACTACTACGAGCAGTACTTC. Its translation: CSARGDYYEQYF.

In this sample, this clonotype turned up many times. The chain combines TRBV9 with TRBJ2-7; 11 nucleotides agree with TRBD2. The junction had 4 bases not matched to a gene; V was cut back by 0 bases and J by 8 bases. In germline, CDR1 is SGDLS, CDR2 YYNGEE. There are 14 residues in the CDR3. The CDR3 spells CASSVATSGIQQYF. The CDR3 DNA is TGTGCCAGCAGCGTAGCGACTAGCGGGATCCAGCAGTACTTC.

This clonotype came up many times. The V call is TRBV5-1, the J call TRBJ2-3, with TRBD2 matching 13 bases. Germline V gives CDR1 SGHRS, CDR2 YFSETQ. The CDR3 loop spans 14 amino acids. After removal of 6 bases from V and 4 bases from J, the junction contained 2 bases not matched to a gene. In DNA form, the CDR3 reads TGCGCCAGCAAGGGACTAGCGGGACCAGATACGCAGTATTTT. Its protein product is CASKGLAGPDTQYF.